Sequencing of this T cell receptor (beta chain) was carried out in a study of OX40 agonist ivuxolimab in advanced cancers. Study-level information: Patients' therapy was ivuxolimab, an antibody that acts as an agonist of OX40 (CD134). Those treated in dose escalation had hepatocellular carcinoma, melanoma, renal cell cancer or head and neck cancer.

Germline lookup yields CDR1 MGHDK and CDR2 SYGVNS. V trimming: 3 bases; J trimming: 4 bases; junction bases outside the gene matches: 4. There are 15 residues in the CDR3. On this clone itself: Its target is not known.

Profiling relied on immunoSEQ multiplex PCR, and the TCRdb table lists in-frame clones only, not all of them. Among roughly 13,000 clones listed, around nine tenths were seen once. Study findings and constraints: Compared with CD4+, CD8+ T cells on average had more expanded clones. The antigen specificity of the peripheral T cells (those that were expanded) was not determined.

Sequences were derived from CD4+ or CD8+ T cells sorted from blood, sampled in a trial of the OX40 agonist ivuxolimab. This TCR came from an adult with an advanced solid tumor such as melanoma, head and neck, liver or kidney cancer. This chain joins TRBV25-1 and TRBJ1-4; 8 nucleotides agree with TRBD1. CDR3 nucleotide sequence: TGTGCCAGCAGTGACCGGACAGGGCTTAATGAAAAACTGTTTTTT. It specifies CASSDRTGLNEKLFF.